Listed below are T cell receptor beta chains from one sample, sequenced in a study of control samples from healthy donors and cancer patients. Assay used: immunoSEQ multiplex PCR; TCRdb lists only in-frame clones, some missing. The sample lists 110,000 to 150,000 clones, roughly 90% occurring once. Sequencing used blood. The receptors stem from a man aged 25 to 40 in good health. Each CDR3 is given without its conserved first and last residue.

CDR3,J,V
ASSVGTSWFNEQF,TRBJ2-1,TRBV9
ASSQSRGGPYEQY,TRBJ2-7,TRBV7-2
ASSIGQIYNEQF,TRBJ2-1,TRBV19
ASSFRLIDTGELF,TRBJ2-2,TRBV5-4
ASRLLGQETQY,TRBJ2-5,TRBV5-6
ASRRLAGIAYEQY,TRBJ2-7,TRBV21-1
ASPRGENTEAF,TRBJ1-1,TRBV6-6
ASSLGGGLHT,TRBJ1-2,TRBV12-3/TRBV12-4
ASSARQERNYGYT,TRBJ1-2,TRBV9
ASSGDRVNTQY,TRBJ2-3,TRBV9
ASTPPAGGSGNTIY,TRBJ1-3,TRBV19
ASSQMRGALGTGELF,TRBJ2-2,TRBV6-2/TRBV6-3
ASSTHTDTQY,TRBJ2-3,TRBV11-3
ASSYLAELEDTQY,TRBJ2-3,TRBV6-2/TRBV6-3
ASKKENTGELF,TRBJ2-2,TRBV6-6
ASSQSGGYTDTQY,TRBJ2-3,TRBV2
ASGQGGTHGNQPQH,TRBJ1-5,TRBV12-5
ASSLTPGQKIYGYT,TRBJ1-2,TRBV11-3
ASSVEGGRQNTGELF,TRBJ2-2,TRBV9
ASSQGSSSYNEQF,TRBJ2-1,TRBV11-3
ASSQDRGADTQY,TRBJ2-3,TRBV4-3
ASSQTSGPYEQY,TRBJ2-7,TRBV18
ASKERGPGEQY,TRBJ2-7,TRBV5-1
ASSPEIQGIEQY,TRBJ2-7,TRBV6-2/TRBV6-3
ASTLEQGSGDTQY,TRBJ2-3,TRBV23-1
ASSLGQGLMNTEAF,TRBJ1-1,TRBV7-9
ASSPTGGYEQY,TRBJ2-7,TRBV18
ASSLTGAGETQY,TRBJ2-5,TRBV5-6
ASSEAGLGNTIY,TRBJ1-3,TRBV6-1
ASSQQGLSNQPQH,TRBJ1-5,TRBV19
ASSLQGAKETQY,TRBJ2-5,TRBV19